Listed below are T cell receptor delta chains from one sample, sequenced in a study of Vδ1+ human thymocytes. TCRdb re-called the multiplex PCR reads with CATT. The sample records about 50,000 delta-chain clones, about 15% being singletons. Material: Vdelta1+ gamma-delta thymocytes from the thymus. These TCRs come from a girl under three years old who had congenital heart surgery. CDR3s include the opening cysteine and the closing phenylalanine or tryptophan. The D gene is left open where the match is weak. Only some rows state a clone size, as once, few, many or a class for expanded clones.

D	V	J	size	CDR3	DNA
TRDD3	TRDV1	TRDJ1	NA	CALGDAALLPNQLGAPKYFDKLIF	TGTGCTCTTGGGGACGCCGCCCTACTGCCGAACCAACTGGGGGCCCCCAAATATTTTGATAAACTCATCTTT
NA	TRDV1	TRDJ1	NA	CALGERYAWADKLIF	TGTGCTCTTGGGGAACGCTACGCCTGGGCCGATAAACTCATCTTT
NA	TRDV1	TRDJ1	few	CALGEPLPTRDTFDKLIF	TGTGCTCTTGGGGAACCTCTTCCTACCCGGGATACCTTCGATAAACTCATCTTT
NA	TRDV1	TRDJ1	NA	CALGAIMIGDIKTDKLIF	TGTGCTCTTGGGGCAATTATGATTGGCGATATAAAAACCGATAAACTCATCTTT
NA	TRDV1	TRDJ1	few	CALGERRGGPPRYFKLIF	TGTGCTCTTGGGGAACGAAGGGGGGGGCCCCCTCGATATTTCAAACTCATCTTT
NA	TRDV1	TRDJ1	few	CALGELPNPTGPYTDKLIF	TGTGCTCTTGGGGAACTTCCCAATCCTACCGGCCCGTACACCGATAAACTCATCTTT
TRDD3	TRDV1	TRDJ1	few	CALGESHLLLGDTDKLIF	TGTGCTCTTGGGGAAAGCCACCTCCTACTGGGGGATACCGATAAACTCATCTTT
TRDD3	TRDV1	TRDJ1	few	CALGGGTDKLIF	TGTGCTCTTGGTGGGGGAACCGATAAACTCATCTTT
NA	TRDV1	TRDJ1	NA	CALGLPTPNVLGDSTDKLIF	TGTGCTCTTGGCCTTCCTACCCCCAATGTACTGGGGGATTCTACCGATAAACTCATCTTT
NA	TRDV1	TRDJ1	NA	CALGKGYPSRVGRNTDKLIF	TGTGCTCTTGGGAAAGGTTATCCCTCTCGAGTGGGCCGAAACACCGATAAACTCATCTTT
TRDD2	TRDV1	TRDJ1	few	CALGENGPFLLGGRLIF	TGTGCTCTTGGGGAAAACGGTCCCTTCCTACTGGGTGGGAGACTCATCTTT
TRDD3	TRDV1	TRDJ1	NA	CALGERRTGGLKTDKLIF	TGTGCTCTTGGGGAACGGCGTACTGGGGGATTAAAGACCGATAAACTCATCTTT
TRDD2	TRDV1	TRDJ1	NA	CALGSTSYGGVLESYTDKLIF	TGTGCTCTTGGGTCGACTTCCTACGGAGGGGTACTGGAGTCCTACACCGATAAACTCATCTTT
NA	TRDV1	TRDJ1	NA	CALGEPAFLDRTGGLERDPLIF	TGTGCTCTTGGGGAACCCGCCTTCCTGGACCGTACTGGGGGCCTCGAAAGGGACCCACTCATCTTT
NA	TRDV1	TRDJ1	NA	CALGPLRSAYTDKLIF	TGTGCTCTTGGGCCACTACGATCTGCATACACCGATAAACTCATCTTT
TRDD3	TRDV1	TRDJ1	few	CALGVDRLPLLGDTLATDKLIF	TGTGCTCTTGGGGTCGACCGCCTCCCTCTACTGGGGGATACTCTAGCGACCGATAAACTCATCTTT
NA	TRDV1	TRDJ1	few	CALGEHFGHGVWGDYTDKLIF	TGTGCTCTTGGGGAACACTTCGGCCATGGGGTGTGGGGGGACTACACCGATAAACTCATCTTT
TRDD3	TRDV1	TRDJ1	few	CALGEGRLGDTLSYSGTDKLIF	TGTGCTCTTGGGGAAGGTCGGCTGGGGGATACGCTGTCTTATTCGGGCACCGATAAACTCATCTTT
TRDD3	TRDV1	TRDJ1	NA	CALGEQVRVLGDRGIDDSCDTDKLIF	TGTGCTCTTGGGGAACAAGTGCGAGTACTGGGGGATAGAGGGATTGACGATTCTTGCGACACCGATAAACTCATCTTT
TRDD3	TRDV1	TRDJ1	few	CALGSSGGRRYWGNMVESTDKLIF	TGTGCTCTTGGGTCCTCGGGGGGGAGAAGATACTGGGGAAACATGGTGGAGTCCACCGATAAACTCATCTTT
TRDD3	TRDV1	TRDJ1	few	CALGETVGDPDTDKLIF	TGTGCTCTTGGGGAAACTGTGGGGGATCCTGACACCGATAAACTCATCTTT
TRDD3	TRDV1	TRDJ1	few	CALAEPTRTGGYLDLRVYTDKLIF	TGTGCTCTTGCCGAACCTACTCGTACTGGGGGATACTTAGACCTCCGAGTATACACCGATAAACTCATCTTT
TRDD3	TRDV1	TRDJ1	NA	CALGESLLRRGGFSSDKLIF	TGTGCTCTTGGGGAATCCCTCCTACGACGTGGGGGATTCTCCTCCGATAAACTCATCTTT
TRDD3	TRDV1	TRDJ1	few	CALGELSTPRGIVETDKLIF	TGTGCTCTTGGGGAACTTTCCACCCCTAGGGGGATAGTGGAGACCGATAAACTCATCTTT
NA	TRAV29/DV5	TRDJ1	many	CAGPIPSFPPLLGPHRLIF	TGTGCAGGTCCCATCCCGTCCTTCCCTCCTTTACTGGGCCCTCATAGACTCATCTTT
TRDD3	TRDV1	TRDJ1	NA	CALGEGVRGDMCTDKLIF	TGTGCTCTTGGGGAAGGTGTACGGGGGGATATGTGTACCGATAAACTCATCTTT
NA	TRDV1	TRDJ1	NA	CALGVSAGERGAQDKLIF	TGTGCTCTTGGGGTCTCGGCAGGGGAGCGTGGTGCCCAAGATAAACTCATCTTT
TRDD3	TRDV1	TRDJ1	NA	CALGEIPSPRGWGIPGKLIF	TGTGCTCTTGGGGAAATCCCATCACCCCGGGGCTGGGGGATACCGGGTAAACTCATCTTT
NA	TRDV1	TRDJ1	NA	CALGEISYDWGKYTDKLIF	TGTGCTCTTGGGGAAATTTCCTACGACTGGGGAAAGTACACCGATAAACTCATCTTT
TRDD3	TRDV1	TRDJ1	few	CALGEPYDDWGIRPVLDKLIF	TGTGCTCTTGGGGAACCGTACGACGACTGGGGGATACGCCCGGTCCTCGATAAACTCATCTTT
NA	TRDV1	TRDJ1	NA	CALGETKHLFSAGDKLIF	TGTGCTCTTGGGGAAACCAAACACCTCTTCTCTGCGGGCGATAAACTCATCTTT
NA	TRDV1	TRDJ1	few	CALGRTGYTDKLIF	TGTGCTCTTGGGAGAACTGGGTACACCGATAAACTCATCTTT
NA	TRDV2	TRDJ1	medium-sized	CACDTRLRRGSHGSDKLIF	TGTGCCTGTGACACCAGGTTGAGACGGGGTTCCCATGGCTCCGATAAACTCATCTTT
NA	TRDV1	TRDJ1	few	CALVNYTDKLIF	TGTGCTCTCGTAAATTACACCGATAAACTCATCTTT
NA	TRDV1	TRDJ1	NA	CALGELSFPYGVGGYTDKLIF	TGTGCTCTTGGGGAACTTTCTTTCCCCTACGGGGTGGGGGGGTACACCGATAAACTCATCTTT
NA	TRDV1	TRDJ1	few	CALGELRGTLGTDKLIF	TGTGCTCTTGGGGAACTCCGGGGTACGCTCGGCACCGATAAACTCATCTTT
TRDD3	TRDV1	TRDJ2	few	CALGDRSQPSFPLLGDTAQLFF	TGTGCTCTTGGGGATCGTTCACAGCCTTCCTTCCCTTTACTGGGGGATACAGCACAACTCTTCTTT
TRDD3	TRDV1	TRDJ1	NA	CALGERSRPRWGIRQFYTDKLIF	TGTGCTCTTGGGGAAAGGTCTCGTCCTAGATGGGGGATACGCCAGTTTTACACCGATAAACTCATCTTT
NA	TRDV1	TRDJ1	NA	CALGGPWIPKSLLIF	TGTGCTCTTGGGGGTCCCTGGATTCCTAAGTCCCTACTCATCTTT
NA	TRDV1	TRDJ1	NA	CALGELPFLSGGGQYTDKLIF	TGTGCTCTTGGGGAACTCCCCTTCCTATCTGGGGGAGGCCAGTACACCGATAAACTCATCTTT
TRDD3	TRDV2	TRDJ1	few	CACDTRGHPQNCGIPGTDKLIF	TGTGCCTGTGACACCCGGGGGCACCCCCAAAACTGTGGGATACCGGGTACCGATAAACTCATCTTT